The next 9 T cell receptor beta chains were all read from a single sample in a study of shared clonotypes between healthy human individuals. Sequenced by immunoSEQ multiplex PCR; TCRdb stores in-frame clones only, minus some. The sample has 2 million to 2.5 million clones; roughly 90% are singletons. The sample comprised naive CD4+ T cells from PBMCs. As for subset: CD45RA+ positively selected. The source is a man aged 18 to 29 in good health. Some clones in this sample may be carry-over from other donors' samples.

The rearrangement links TRBV29-1 to TRBJ2-7, with D possibly matching TRBD1 (5 bases). Germline V gene data show CDR1 as SQVTM and CDR2 as ANQGSEA. Trimming stripped 1 base from V and 5 bases from J, with 15 bases between. This CDR3 is built from 14 residues. CDR3 in amino acids: CSVEVWQGGHEQYF. The CDR3 nucleotides are TGCAGCGTTGAAGTCTGGCAGGGCGGCCACGAGCAGTACTTC.

The rearrangement joins TRBV2 to TRBJ2-5, with 13 bases lining up with TRBD2. CDR1 SNHLY and CDR2 FYNNEI come from the germline V gene. The V segment lost 1 base and the J segment 5 bases; nucleotides outside the gene matches: 10. CDR3 size: 18 residues. The CDR3 DNA sequence: TGTGCCAGCAGTGAAGGGACTAGCGGGAGAAGTTTGCGGGAGACCCAGTACTTC. Translating gives CASSEGTSGRSLRETQYF.

In nucleotides, the CDR3 is TGTGCCAGCAGCGCCACCGGGGAGCTGTTTTTT. The encoded protein is CASSATGELFF. This chain uses TRBV28 with TRBJ2-2; D gene ambiguous. Trimming shortened V by 6 bases and J by 4 bases, and 3 bases separated the two germline ends. Germline CDR1 is MDHEN and CDR2 is SYDVKM. This CDR3 comprises 11 residues.

This clone was picked up one time. V gene TRBV7-9 combines with J gene TRBJ2-6, with a possible D match to TRBD2 (6 bases). The V gene's germline CDR1 is SEHNR and CDR2 FQNEAQ (reference sequence). The CDR3 covers 15 residues. V dropped 2 bases and J dropped 2 bases, with 7 bases sitting between them. The CDR3 DNA reads TGTGCCAGCAGCTTATCGGGGGCTGGGGCCAACGTCCTGACTTTC. Amino acid sequence: CASSLSGAGANVLTF.

A note on this clone: Other DNA sequences within the sample encode an identical CDR3. In DNA form, the CDR3 reads TGTGCCAGCAGCGTAGAGGTAGACTCTGGAAACACCATATATTTT. Residues: CASSVEVDSGNTIYF. The genes are TRBV9 and TRBJ1-3; D gene uncertain. This CDR3 spans 15 amino acids. The ends were cut back, 0 bases at V and 0 bases at J, with 7 bases in the middle. Germline V gives CDR1 SGDLS, CDR2 YYNGEE.

The V gene is TRBV28, the J gene TRBJ1-2, with a tentative D call TRBD1 (5 bases). In germline, CDR1 is MDHEN, CDR2 SYDVKM. V gave up 10 bases and J gave up 5 bases, with 23 bases separating them. CDR3 length: 15 amino acids. In DNA, the CDR3 is TGTGCCACCCGGCCCGGGGACCCTACATCATATGGCTACACCTTC. Protein: CATRPGDPTSYGYTF.

The CDR3 DNA follows: TGTGCCAGCAGGATTACAGGGTCCCACACTGAAGCTTTCTTT. This translates into CASRITGSHTEAFF. V and J are TRBV28 and TRBJ1-1, with TRBD1 as a possible D gene (6 bases). The CDR3 contains 14 residues. V was cut by 6 bases and J by 3 bases, with 14 bases left in between. Germline loops: CDR1 MDHEN, CDR2 SYDVKM. Complete variable domain (other parts from reference TRBV28 and TRBJ1-1): DVKVTQSSRYLVKRTGEKVFLECVQDMDHENMFWYRQDPGLGLRLIYFSYDVKMKEKGDIPEGYSVSREKKERFSLILESASTNQTSMYLCASRITGSHTEAFFGQGTRLTVV.

Comment on this clone: The sample carries other DNA sequences with the same CDR3. The V and J genes are TRBV5-6 and TRBJ2-3; D remains ambiguous. Germline V gene sequence: CDR1 SGHDT, CDR2 YYEEEE. V was clipped by 0 bases and J by 1 base, with 3 bases between them. CDR3 length equals 13 residues. The CDR3 sequence: CASSLGGTDTQYF. In DNA form, the CDR3 reads TGTGCCAGCAGCTTGGGGGGCACAGATACGCAGTATTTT. The variable domain in full, completed from reference TRBV5-6 and TRBJ2-3, reads DAGVTQSPTHLIKTRGQQVTLRCSPKSGHDTVSWYQQALGQGPQFIFQYYEEEERQRGNFPDRFSGHQFPNYSSELNVNALLLGDSALYLCASSLGGTDTQYFGPGTRLTVL.

The genes are TRBV19 and TRBJ1-1; the D is unclear. V dropped 5 bases and J dropped 0 bases, with 10 bases sitting between them. The CDR3 runs 14 residues. The V gene's germline CDR1 is LNHDA and CDR2 SQIVND (reference sequence). The CDR3 sequence is CASSVTLMNTEAFF. CDR3 nucleotides: TGTGCCAGTAGTGTGACACTCATGAACACTGAAGCTTTCTTT.